One sample yielded the 10 T cell receptor beta chains listed below, sequenced in a study of early T cells in non-severe SARS-CoV-2 infection. TCRdb independently ran MiXCR on the 5' RACE reads; one entry per CDR3 protein. Of tens of thousands of distinct CDR3 sequences listed, 3.5% to 5.5% were seen once; the top ten hold 15% to 18%. The material sequenced was whole blood. These TCRs come from an adult who was a healthcare worker with PCR-confirmed SARS-CoV-2 infection or an uninfected control (not recorded which).

The rearrangement links TRBV7-9 to TRBJ2-4; D tentatively reads TRBD1 or TRBD2 (5 bases each). Germline V lookup: CDR1 SEHNR, CDR2 FQNEAQ (reference sequence). The CDR3 has 17 amino acids. V lost 5 bases to trimming and J lost 4 bases, with 21 bases between them. CDR3 in amino acids: CASSHQPYGTAKNIQYF. CDR3 in DNA: TGTGCCAGCAGCCACCAACCCTACGGGACGGCTAAAAACATTCAGTACTTC. The full variable domain, completed using reference TRBV7-9 and TRBJ2-4, is DTGVSQNPRHKITKRGQNVTFRCDPISEHNRLYWYRQTLGQGPEFLTYFQNEAQLEKSRLLSDRFSAERPKGSFSTLEIQRTEQGDSAMYLCASSHQPYGTAKNIQYFGAGTRLSVL.

This clonotype qualifies as medium-sized. The chain employs TRBV7-8 and TRBJ2-3; D remains ambiguous. In germline, CDR1 is SGHVS, CDR2 FQNEAQ. The ends were cut back, 2 bases at V and 2 bases at J, with 5 bases in the middle. The CDR3 runs to 13 residues. Written as DNA, the CDR3 is TGTGCCAGCAGCTTAAGGGACACAGATACGCAGTATTTT. Residues: CASSLRDTDTQYF. The full variable domain, its missing parts supplied by reference TRBV7-8 and TRBJ2-3, is GAGVSQSPRYKVAKRGQDVALRCDPISGHVSLFWYQQALGQGPEFLTYFQNEAQLDKSGLPSDRFFAERPEGSVSTLKIQRTQQEDSAVYLCASSLRDTDTQYFGPGTRLTVL.

This clonotype was counted at least ten times. The chain joins TRBV6-5 to TRBJ2-3, with D unclear. Germline V gene lookup returns CDR1 MNHEY and CDR2 SVGAGI. The CDR3 has 14 residues. With 6 bases removed from V and 2 bases from J, the gap between germline ends came to 12 bases. The CDR3, as DNA: TGTGCCAGCAGAAGACCGGGTTTCACAGATACGCAGTATTTT. Protein sequence: CASRRPGFTDTQYF.

There are many counts of this clonotype. The V gene is TRBV28, the J gene TRBJ2-1; 9 bases agree with TRBD2. The V segment lost 3 bases and the J segment 5 bases; nucleotides outside the gene matches: 5. Germline CDR1 and CDR2: MDHEN and SYDVKM. CDR3 length: 15 residues. CDR3 DNA: TGTGCCAGCAGTTTGCTAGCGGGAACCAACAATGAGCAGTTCTTC. It codes for CASSLLAGTNNEQFF.

Many counts were recorded for this clonotype. V and J are TRBV19 and TRBJ1-5; D is unresolved. The V gene's germline CDR1 is LNHDA and CDR2 SQIVND (reference sequence). Trimming took off 2 bases at V and 10 bases at J, with 15 bases between the two ends. The CDR3 is 14 residues long. The CDR3 sequence is CASSISHRGKPQHF. The CDR3 DNA reads TGTGCCAGTAGTATAAGTCACAGAGGGAAACCCCAGCATTTT.

This clonotype has a count of ten or more. The J gene is TRBJ2-3, the V gene TRBV5-5; possible D gene TRBD2, 6 bases. Trimming shortened V by 0 bases and J by 2 bases, and 16 bases separated the two germline ends. This CDR3 is built from 17 residues. Germline V CDR1 and CDR2: SGHKS, YYEKEE (reference sequence). In nucleotides, the CDR3 is TGTGCCAGCAGCTTGGACCCTCGGCGGGACCCCACAGATACGCAGTATTTT. Its protein product is CASSLDPRRDPTDTQYF.

The table lists this clonotype with many counts. The rearrangement joins TRBV20-1 to TRBJ2-3; a possible D gene is TRBD2 (5 bases). Trimming pared 5 bases from V and 3 bases from J, leaving 18 bases between. Germline CDR1 reads DFQATT; CDR2 reads SNEGSKA (reference sequence). This CDR3 spans 15 amino acids. The CDR3 is CSAPGLTMGTDTQYF. The CDR3 DNA sequence: TGCAGTGCTCCAGGACTCACGATGGGAACAGATACGCAGTATTTT.

There are many counts of this clonotype. This rearrangement joins TRBV5-4 to TRBJ2-5; TRBD2 agrees at 10 bases. Germline assignment: CDR1 SGHNT and CDR2 YYREEE (reference sequence). J lost 1 base, V lost 2 bases, and 5 bases had no gene match. This CDR3 is built from 16 residues. This CDR3 reads CASSFGLADFQETQYF. CDR3 sequence (DNA): TGTGCCAGCAGCTTTGGACTAGCGGATTTCCAAGAGACCCAGTACTTC. Full variable domain (remainder filled in from reference TRBV5-4 and TRBJ2-5): ETGVTQSPTHLIKTRGQQVTLRCSSQSGHNTVSWYQQALGQGPQFIFQYYREEENGRGNFPPRFSGLQFPNYSSELNVNALELDDSALYLCASSFGLADFQETQYFGPGTRLLVL.

This clonotype was recorded at least ten times. The J gene is TRBJ1-5, the V gene TRBV4-2, with D maybe TRBD1 (5 bases). V shed 1 base and J shed 5 bases, with 9 bases lying between them. The CDR3 length is 14 residues. Germline CDR1 and CDR2: LGHNA and YNFKEQ. The CDR3 sequence is CASSQVGLYQPQHF. The CDR3 region has the DNA TGTGCCAGCAGCCAAGTGGGGCTTTATCAGCCCCAGCATTTT.

This clonotype showed up many times. This chain joins TRBV11-3 and TRBJ2-2, with TRBD2 as a possible D gene (5 bases). This CDR3 is built from 16 residues. The germline V gene has CDR1 SGHNT and CDR2 YENEEA. Trimming shortened V by 5 bases and J by 0 bases, and 13 bases separated the two germline ends. The CDR3 region is CASSPSTGTNTGELFF. CDR3 coding DNA: TGTGCCAGCAGCCCGTCAACGGGAACGAACACCGGGGAGCTGTTTTTT.